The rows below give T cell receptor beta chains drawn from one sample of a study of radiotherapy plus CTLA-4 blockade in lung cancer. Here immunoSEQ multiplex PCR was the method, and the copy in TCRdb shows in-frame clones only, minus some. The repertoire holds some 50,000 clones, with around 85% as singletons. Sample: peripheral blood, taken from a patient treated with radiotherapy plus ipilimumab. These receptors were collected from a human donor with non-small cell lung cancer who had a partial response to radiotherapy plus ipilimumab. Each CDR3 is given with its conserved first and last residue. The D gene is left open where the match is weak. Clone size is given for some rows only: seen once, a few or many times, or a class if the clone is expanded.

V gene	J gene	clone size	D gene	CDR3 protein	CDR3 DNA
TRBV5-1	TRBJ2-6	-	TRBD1	CASSLDGQGSSGANVLTF	TGCGCCAGCAGCTTGGATGGACAGGGGAGCTCTGGGGCCAACGTCCTGACTTTC
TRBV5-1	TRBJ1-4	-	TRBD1	CASSRGQSNEKLFF	TGCGCCAGCAGCAGGGGACAGTCTAATGAAAAACTGTTTTTT
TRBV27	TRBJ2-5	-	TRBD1	CASSLGTGLQETQYF	TGTGCCAGCAGTTTAGGGACAGGGCTCCAAGAGACCCAGTACTTC
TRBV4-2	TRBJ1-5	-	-	CASSQDRAGNQPQHF	TGTGCCAGCAGCCAAGACAGGGCCGGCAATCAGCCCCAGCATTTT
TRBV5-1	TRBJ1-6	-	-	CASSSGVRSSPLHF	TGCGCCAGCAGCTCCGGGGTCAGGAGTTCACCCCTCCACTTT
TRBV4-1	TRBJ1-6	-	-	CASSQEGHDNSPLHF	TGCGCCAGCAGCCAAGAGGGACACGATAATTCACCCCTCCACTTT
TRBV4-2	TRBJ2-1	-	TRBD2	CASSQDGGGWREFNEQFF	TGTGCCAGCAGCCAAGATGGGGGGGGGTGGCGTGAATTCAATGAGCAGTTCTTC
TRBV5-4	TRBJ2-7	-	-	CASSTPTGSLYEQYF	TGTGCCAGCAGCACCCCGACAGGTTCTCTTTACGAGCAGTACTTC
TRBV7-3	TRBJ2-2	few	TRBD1	CASSLTGQGRTGELFF	TGTGCCAGCAGCTTAACTGGACAGGGACGCACCGGGGAGCTGTTTTTT
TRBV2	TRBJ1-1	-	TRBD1	CASSEALKGTGEDEAFF	TGTGCCAGCAGTGAAGCGCTAAAGGGGACAGGGGAAGATGAAGCTTTCTTT
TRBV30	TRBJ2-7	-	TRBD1	CAWTGQGFYEQYF	TGTGCCTGGACGGGACAGGGATTCTACGAGCAGTACTTC
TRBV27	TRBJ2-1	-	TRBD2	CASSRAGMSYNEQFF	TGTGCCAGCAGTCGAGCGGGGATGTCCTACAATGAGCAGTTCTTC
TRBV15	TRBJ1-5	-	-	CATSTVGGSNQPQHF	TGTGCCACCAGCACCGTCGGGGGATCGAATCAGCCCCAGCATTTT
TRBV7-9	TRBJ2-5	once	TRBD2	CASSLLAGGETQYF	TGTGCCAGCAGCTTACTAGCGGGGGGAGAGACCCAGTACTTC
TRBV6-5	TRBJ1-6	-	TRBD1	CASRDRGRINSPLHF	TGTGCCAGCAGGGACAGGGGAAGGATTAATTCACCCCTCCACTTT
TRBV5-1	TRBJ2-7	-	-	CASTTTGTYEQYF	TGCGCCAGCACCACGACAGGAACCTACGAGCAGTACTTC
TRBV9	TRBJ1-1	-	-	CASSAGERTLNTEAFF	TGTGCCAGCAGCGCGGGAGAGAGGACACTCAACACTGAAGCTTTCTTT
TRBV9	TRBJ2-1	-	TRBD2	CASSVAGGPNEQFF	TGTGCCAGCAGCGTAGCGGGGGGGCCCAATGAGCAGTTCTTC
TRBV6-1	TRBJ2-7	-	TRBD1	CASRTPGQGYEQYF	TGTGCCAGCAGGACTCCGGGACAGGGCTACGAGCAGTACTTC
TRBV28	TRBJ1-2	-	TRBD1	CASTLQGARGYTF	TGTGCCAGCACCCTGCAGGGGGCTAGAGGCTACACCTTC
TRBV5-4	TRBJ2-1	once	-	CASSYDRSNEQFF	TGTGCCAGCAGCTATGACAGGAGCAATGAGCAGTTCTTC
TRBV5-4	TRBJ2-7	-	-	CASSRMGQLSYEQYF	TGTGCCAGCAGTCGCATGGGACAACTCTCCTACGAGCAGTACTTC
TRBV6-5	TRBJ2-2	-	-	CASSYTGTGELFF	TGTGCCAGCAGTTATACAGGGACCGGGGAGCTGTTTTTT
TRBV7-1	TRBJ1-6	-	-	CASSLSTTNSPLHF	TGTGCCAGCAGCTTATCCACGACAAATTCACCCCTCCACTTT
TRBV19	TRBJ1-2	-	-	CASSFRQGRFDGYTF	TGTGCCAGTAGTTTCCGCCAGGGGAGATTCGATGGCTACACCTTC
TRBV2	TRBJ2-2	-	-	CASTEQGLDTGELFF	TGTGCCAGCACAGAGCAGGGTCTCGACACCGGGGAGCTGTTTTTT
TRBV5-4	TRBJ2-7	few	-	CASSPSGYYEQYF	TGTGCCAGCAGCCCAAGCGGGTACTACGAGCAGTACTTC
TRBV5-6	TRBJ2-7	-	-	CASSLRGGVSYEQYF	TGTGCCAGCAGCTTGCGGGGCGGGGTCTCCTACGAGCAGTACTTC
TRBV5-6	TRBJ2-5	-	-	CASSLSGDQETQYF	TGTGCCAGCAGCTTGAGCGGAGACCAAGAGACCCAGTACTTC
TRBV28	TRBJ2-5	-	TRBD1	CASSRTGGETQYF	TGTGCCAGCAGTCGTACAGGGGGAGAGACCCAGTACTTC
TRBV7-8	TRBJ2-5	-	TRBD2	CASSTRGLAGTKETQYF	TGTGCCAGCAGCACAAGGGGGCTAGCGGGGACCAAAGAGACCCAGTACTTC
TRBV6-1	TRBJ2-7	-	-	CASSEVLGAGAGEQYF	TGTGCCAGCAGTGAAGTGTTAGGGGCTGGGGCTGGGGAGCAGTACTTC
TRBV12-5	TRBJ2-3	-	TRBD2	CASGSGLAGVSTDTQYF	TGTGCTAGTGGTTCAGGACTAGCGGGGGTTAGCACAGATACGCAGTATTTT
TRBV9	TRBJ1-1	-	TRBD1	CASSPQGGRGAFF	TGTGCCAGCAGCCCCCAGGGGGGACGTGGGGCTTTCTTT
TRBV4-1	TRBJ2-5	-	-	CASSQGTRWYF	TGCGCCAGCAGCCAAGGAACTAGATGGTACTTC
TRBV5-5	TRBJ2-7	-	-	CASSFASYEQYF	TGTGCCAGCAGCTTTGCTAGCTACGAGCAGTACTTC
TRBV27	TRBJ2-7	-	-	CASTLRGGHEQYF	TGTGCCAGCACCCTTAGGGGGGGTCACGAGCAGTACTTC
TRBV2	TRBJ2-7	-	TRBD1	CASSPGTGFYEQYF	TGTGCCAGCAGTCCCGGGACAGGTTTCTACGAGCAGTACTTC
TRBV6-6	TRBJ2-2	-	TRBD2	CASSYSDGGATGELFF	TGTGCCAGCAGTTACTCCGACGGGGGGGCCACCGGGGAGCTGTTTTTT
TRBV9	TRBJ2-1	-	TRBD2	CASSVQLAGGYNEQFF	TGTGCCAGCAGCGTTCAACTAGCGGGGGGATACAATGAGCAGTTCTTC
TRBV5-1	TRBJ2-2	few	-	CASSLISGELFF	TGCGCCAGCAGCTTGATATCCGGGGAGCTGTTTTTT